The 32 T cell receptor beta chains reported below all come from one sample, sequenced in a study of cytomegalovirus exposure and HLA in healthy donors. The primer mix had 60 Vbeta and 13 Jbeta primers. TCRdb's table, derived via immunoSEQ multiplex PCR, lists solely in-frame clones and lacks some. The table lists roughly 80,000 clones, approximately 60% of them singletons. The material sequenced was PBMCs. Every receptor here comes from a male donor in good health and CMV-seropositive.

This clone has only a few counts. This chain connects TRBV4-1 to TRBJ2-7, with 8 nucleotides matching TRBD1. V trimming: 0 bases; J trimming: 4 bases; junction bases outside the gene matches: 11. The CDR3 loop spans 17 amino acids. CDR1 is MGHRA, CDR2 YSYEKL, per germline. The CDR3: CASSQDYRTGRIYEQYF. The CDR3 DNA reads TGCGCCAGCAGCCAAGATTATAGGACAGGGAGGATTTACGAGCAGTACTTC.

A few counts support this clone. The chain combines TRBV28 with TRBJ1-1; possible D gene TRBD1, 5 bases. Trimming stripped 3 bases from V and 4 bases from J, with 15 bases between. Germline CDR1 is MDHEN and CDR2 is SYDVKM. This CDR3 comprises 15 residues. The CDR3 sequence: CASSFVPGRGTEAFF. CDR3 coding DNA: TGTGCCAGCAGTTTCGTTCCGGGGAGGGGCACTGAAGCTTTCTTT.

This rearrangement joins TRBV19 to TRBJ2-5; no definite D call. The CDR3 is 11 residues long. Trimming pared 6 bases from V and 7 bases from J, leaving 9 bases between. The V gene's germline CDR1 is LNHDA and CDR2 SQIVND (reference sequence). CDR3 amino acids: CASSSTGTQYF. The CDR3 DNA is TGTGCCAGTAGCTCGACGGGGACCCAGTACTTC.

This clone was detected a few times. The chain uses TRBV7-9 and TRBJ2-3; 7 bases align to TRBD1. The CDR3 has 14 amino acids. The V and J ends lost 4 bases and 7 bases, in that order; junction bases with no gene match: 8. The germline V gene encodes CDR1 SEHNR and CDR2 FQNEAQ (reference sequence). CDR3 coding DNA: TGTGCCAGCAGCTCACAGGGGATGGGTAATACGCAGTATTTT. Its translation is CASSSQGMGNTQYF.

The chain recombines TRBV27 with TRBJ2-3; TRBD2 matches at 11 bases. This CDR3 has 16 amino acids. The germline gives CDR1 MNHEY, CDR2 SMNVEV (reference sequence). J lost 0 bases, V lost 2 bases, and 1 base had no gene match. CDR3 nucleotide sequence: TGTGCCAGCAGTTTAACTAGCGGGAGTAGCACAGATACGCAGTATTTT. Amino acid sequence: CASSLTSGSSTDTQYF.

The chain is built from TRBV27 and TRBJ2-2; 7 nucleotides agree with TRBD2. V shed 3 bases, J shed 3 bases, and the junction held 13 bases outside the gene matches. CDR1 and CDR2 (germline): MNHEY, SMNVEV (reference sequence). This CDR3 spans 18 amino acids. The CDR3 loop reads CASSFKSGGSGYTGELFF. CDR3 sequence (DNA): TGTGCCAGCAGTTTCAAATCGGGGGGTAGCGGATACACCGGGGAGCTGTTTTTT.

The chain recombines TRBV11-2 with TRBJ1-1; the match to TRBD1 covers 7 bases. The CDR3 length is 14 residues. Germline V gene sequence: CDR1 SGHAT, CDR2 FQNNGV. V lost 5 bases to trimming and J lost 4 bases; unmatched junction nucleotides: 7. The CDR3 bases are TGTGCCAGCAGCCCGATTAGGGGGCCCACTGAAGCTTTCTTT. This encodes CASSPIRGPTEAFF.

The chain recombines TRBV7-8 with TRBJ2-3, with TRBD2 matching over 10 bases. Germline CDR1 and CDR2: SGHVS and FQNEAQ. The CDR3 runs 16 residues. V lost 4 bases to trimming and J lost 1 base; unmatched junction nucleotides: 5. This CDR3 is CASSSSSGRGTDTQYF. The CDR3 DNA reads as TGTGCCAGCAGCTCCTCTAGCGGGAGAGGCACAGATACGCAGTATTTT.

V gene TRBV29-1 combines with J gene TRBJ1-2, with 7 bases identical to TRBD1. The CDR3 has 14 amino acids. Germline CDR1 and CDR2: SQVTM and ANQGSEA. Trimming removed 3 bases from V and 7 bases from J; junction bases left unmatched: 11. Here the CDR3 DNA reads TGCAGCGTTGAGCCCCGACAGGGCGGAGGTGGCTACACCTTC. Translation: CSVEPRQGGGGYTF.

This clone was found a few times. This chain connects TRBV2 to TRBJ2-7; maybe TRBD2 (5 bases). The CDR3 has 15 amino acids. Germline loops: CDR1 SNHLY, CDR2 FYNNEI. The V gene lost 5 bases and the J gene lost 0 bases, with 14 bases spanning the gap. Written as DNA, the CDR3 is TGTGCCAGCAGTACCTTCGGGGAAACCTCCTACGAGCAGTACTTC. Translated, it gives CASSTFGETSYEQYF.

The V call is TRBV11-1, the J call TRBJ1-5; D ambiguous. Germline loops: CDR1 SGHAT, CDR2 FQDESV (reference sequence). The CDR3 loop spans 13 amino acids. V was cut by 2 bases and J by 4 bases, with 6 bases left in between. CDR3 DNA: TGTGCCAGCAGCTTATCAGTTAATCAGCCCCAGCATTTT. Translated, it gives CASSLSVNQPQHF.

The chain uses TRBV7-9 and TRBJ2-4; possible D gene TRBD1, 6 bases. Between the trimmed V and J ends, which lost 1 base and 12 bases, there was a span of 16 bases. Germline CDR1 is SEHNR and CDR2 is FQNEAQ (reference sequence). The CDR3 contains 14 residues. In DNA form, the CDR3 reads TGTGCCAGCAGCTTAGAGACAGGCATTAAGACTCAGTACTTC. Translated: CASSLETGIKTQYF.

The chain carries TRBV6-5 and TRBJ2-5; 10 positions agree with TRBD1. The CDR3 has 15 residues. The V gene end was trimmed by 7 bases and the J gene end by 4 bases; junction bases not matched to a gene: 9. CDR1 is MNHEY, CDR2 SVGAGI, per germline. CDR3 amino acids: CASTGGQGKGETQYF. The CDR3 coding sequence is TGTGCCAGCACGGGGGGACAGGGGAAAGGAGAGACCCAGTACTTC.

The V call is TRBV15, the J call TRBJ2-3; tentatively, D is TRBD2 (5 bases). V lost 3 bases to trimming and J lost 0 bases, with 16 bases between them. The V gene's germline CDR1 is LNHNV and CDR2 YYDKDF (reference sequence). The CDR3 is made up of 17 amino acids. The CDR3 loop is CATSSARGSSSTDTQYF. CDR3 sequence (DNA): TGTGCCACCAGCAGTGCCAGAGGGAGTTCCAGCACAGATACGCAGTATTTT.

This clone was seen just once. The chain recombines TRBV29-1 with TRBJ2-1, with unresolved D. V lost 1 base to trimming and J lost 6 bases, with 7 bases between them. The germline CDR1 and CDR2 sequences are SQVTM and ANQGSEA. This CDR3 is built from 12 residues. The CDR3 DNA sequence: TGCAGCGTTGAAGGGCCCCTCAATGAGCAGTTCTTC. It specifies CSVEGPLNEQFF.

The CDR3 DNA is TGTGCCAGCAGTTCCGGACAGGGATTGTACGAGCAGTACTTC. Translation gives CASSSGQGLYEQYF. The chain is built from TRBV28 and TRBJ2-7, with 8 bases matching TRBD1. V shed 4 bases, J shed 4 bases, and the junction held 6 bases outside the gene matches. CDR1 and CDR2 (germline): MDHEN, SYDVKM. CDR3 length: 14 residues.

This chain joins TRBV5-1 and TRBJ2-1; possible D gene TRBD1, 9 bases. The germline V gene has CDR1 SGHRS and CDR2 YFSETQ. V lost 4 bases and J lost 8, with 19 bases in between. CDR3 length: 15 amino acids. Here the CDR3 reads CASSTGRGQGDEQFF. CDR3 DNA sequence: TGCGCCAGCAGCACCGGGAGGGGACAGGGCGATGAGCAGTTCTTC.

V gene TRBV4-2 combines with J gene TRBJ1-6, with 7 bases lining up with TRBD1. The germline gives CDR1 LGHNA, CDR2 YNFKEQ. The V segment lost 5 bases and the J segment 5 bases; nucleotides outside the gene matches: 3. The CDR3 loop spans 14 amino acids. For the CDR3, the DNA is TGTGCCAGCAGCAGAGACAGGGATAATTCACCCCTCCACTTT. It is translated as CASSRDRDNSPLHF.

Only a few counts were recorded for this clone. The junction does not match germline at one end; this may be a read error. The chain is built from TRBV6-9 and TRBJ2-7; possible D gene TRBD2, 6 bases. This CDR3 comprises 12 residues. CDR1 is MNHGY, CDR2 SVAAGI, per germline. The CDR3: CASPFGGDLSGF. As DNA, the CDR3 is TGTGCCAGCCCCTTCGGGGGAGATCTGAGCGGGTTC.

This clone was counted only a few times. This sequence joins TRBV10-1 and TRBJ2-3, with 8 positions matching TRBD2. CDR3 length: 13 amino acids. Trimming took 8 bases from V and 4 from J; bases not matched to a gene: 5. In germline, CDR1 is WNHNN, CDR2 SYGVQD (reference sequence). CDR3 coding DNA: TGCGCCAGCGATGACGGGAGGGCAGATACGCAGTATTTT. As protein: CASDDGRADTQYF.

This clone was detected a few times. V and J are TRBV5-1 and TRBJ2-7, with 13 bases that match TRBD2. Germline V CDR1 and CDR2: SGHRS, YFSETQ. CDR3 size: 15 residues. V was clipped by 1 base and J by 6 bases; unmatched bases: 4. The CDR3 is CASSLPLAGGAEQYF. DNA of the CDR3: TGCGCCAGCAGCTTGCCACTAGCGGGAGGGGCCGAGCAGTACTTC.

V is TRBV4-3 and J is TRBJ2-7; 10 bases fit TRBD1. The ends lost 7 bases at V and 2 bases at J; junction bases unmatched: 11. The CDR3 runs 16 residues. Germline V gene lookup returns CDR1 LGHNA and CDR2 YSLEER. In nucleotides, the CDR3 is TGCGCCAGCAAACCAGGGGCGGGACAGGGGCCCTACGAGCAGTACTTC. It yields the protein CASKPGAGQGPYEQYF.

The chain has TRBV6-5 and TRBJ2-7; D uncertain. V was pared by 0 bases and J by 7 bases, with 10 bases between. The CDR3 is 13 amino acids. CDR1 is MNHEY, CDR2 SVGAGI, per germline. In DNA form, the CDR3 reads TGTGCCAGCAGTTACTCGCGTCACGATGAGCAGTACTTC. Amino acid sequence: CASSYSRHDEQYF.

This clone has just a few counts. The V gene is TRBV7-3, the J gene TRBJ2-3; no reliable D call. V lost 1 base and J 2 bases, leaving 4 bases between the germline ends. There are 13 residues in the CDR3. Germline CDR1 and CDR2: SGHTA and FQGTGA. In DNA form, the CDR3 reads TGTGCCAGCAGCTTAAGCTACACAGATACGCAGTATTTT. Translating it yields CASSLSYTDTQYF.

This clone showed up just once. The rearrangement joins TRBV5-4 to TRBJ1-1, with 8 bases matching TRBD1. Germline CDR1 SGHNT, CDR2 YYREEE (reference sequence). The CDR3 totals 13 residues. V was clipped by 1 base and J by 10 bases; unmatched bases: 6. This CDR3 reads CASSLQDREGAFF. The DNA of the CDR3 is TGTGCCAGCAGCTTGCAGGACAGGGAAGGAGCTTTCTTT. Complete variable domain (other parts from reference TRBV5-4 and TRBJ1-1): ETGVTQSPTHLIKTRGQQVTLRCSSQSGHNTVSWYQQALGQGPQFIFQYYREEENGRGNFPPRFSGLQFPNYSSELNVNALELDDSALYLCASSLQDREGAFFGQGTRLTVV.

The chain is built from TRBV5-6 and TRBJ1-6, with a weak D call TRBD1 (5 bases). The CDR3 is 12 amino acids. Per germline, CDR1 SGHDT and CDR2 YYEEEE. With 2 bases removed from V and 10 bases from J, the gap between germline ends came to 7 bases. The CDR3 bases are TGTGCCAGCAGCTTAGACAGCTCACCCCTCCACTTT. Translating it yields CASSLDSSPLHF. The full variable domain, in which reference TRBV5-6 and TRBJ1-6 provide the parts outside the CDR3, is DAGVTQSPTHLIKTRGQQVTLRCSPKSGHDTVSWYQQALGQGPQFIFQYYEEEERQRGNFPDRFSGHQFPNYSSELNVNALLLGDSALYLCASSLDSSPLHFGNGTRLTVT.

In nucleotides, the CDR3 is TGTGCCTGGAGTGTAGGGGGTAACACTGAAGCTTTCTTT. Its protein is CAWSVGGNTEAFF. The chain carries TRBV30 and TRBJ1-1; tentatively, D is TRBD1 (6 bases). Germline loops: CDR1 GTSNPN, CDR2 SVGIG (reference sequence). This CDR3 has 13 amino acids. Trimming left V 0 bases short and J 2 bases short, with 7 bases between.

The genes are TRBV5-4 and TRBJ2-1; 7 nucleotides agree with TRBD2. The CDR3 has 14 residues. Germline CDR1 and CDR2: SGHNT and YYREEE (reference sequence). J was trimmed by 2 bases and V by 4 bases; bases with no gene match: 3. The CDR3 sequence: CASSPGGTYNEQFF. As DNA, the CDR3 is TGTGCCAGCAGCCCGGGGGGAACCTACAATGAGCAGTTCTTC.

The rearrangement links TRBV5-6 to TRBJ2-7; 7 bases line up with TRBD2. This CDR3 spans 14 amino acids. V shed 4 bases and J 2 bases; nucleotides not matched to a gene: 6. Germline V CDR1 and CDR2: SGHDT, YYEEEE. The CDR3 loop reads CASSLGGGTYEQYF. CDR3 DNA: TGTGCCAGCAGCCTCGGGGGAGGGACCTACGAGCAGTACTTC.

This chain uses TRBV4-2 with TRBJ2-7; TRBD2 aligns across 7 bases. The J segment lost 5 bases and the V segment lost 0 bases, leaving 10 bases of the junction unmatched. The CDR3 runs to 16 residues. Looked up from germline, CDR1 is LGHNA and CDR2 is YNFKEQ. CDR3 sequence reads: CASSQDGSGVWDEQYF. The DNA for the CDR3 is TGTGCCAGCAGCCAAGATGGAAGCGGGGTCTGGGACGAGCAGTACTTC.

This sequence joins TRBV6-1 and TRBJ1-2, with D possibly being TRBD1 (5 bases). The germline CDR1 and CDR2 sequences are MNHNS and SASEGT. V shed 0 bases and J shed 2 bases, with 7 bases lying between them. CDR3 length: 14 amino acids. This CDR3 reads CASSEANRNYGYTF. CDR3 nucleotide sequence: TGTGCCAGCAGTGAAGCTAACAGGAACTATGGCTACACCTTC.

This chain connects TRBV25-1 to TRBJ1-1; 9 bases fit TRBD1. V dropped 6 bases and J dropped 4; count of bases not matched to a gene: 9. Germline V gene data show CDR1 as MGHDK and CDR2 as SYGVNS. The length of the CDR3 is 15 residues. The CDR3 DNA is TGTGCCAGCAGGATGGACAGGGGAGTGAGCACTGAAGCTTTCTTT. Amino acids: CASRMDRGVSTEAFF.